The clone carrying this T cell receptor (beta chain) occurred many times. No antigen is known for it. The sequenced fragment ends 3 residues before the CDR3 boundary, so the rest is inferred from the germline J gene. The protocol was immunoSEQ multiplex PCR, while the TCRdb copy is restricted to in-frame clones and leaves out a portion. This repertoire holds about 32,000 clones, and none appear only once. The sample comes from a study of T cell clonality in common variable immunodeficiency. General observations from the study: Fewer deletions and N-nucleotide insertions were reportedly seen in common variable immunodeficiency TCR beta sequences.

The CDR3 loop spans 16 amino acids. Germline V CDR1 and CDR2: SGHNT, YYREEE (reference sequence). V shed 3 bases and J shed 3 bases, with 16 bases lying between them. The rearrangement uses TRBV5-4 and TRBJ2-1; tentatively, D is TRBD2 (6 bases). Sequenced input: peripheral blood mononuclear cells. The source is a person between 18 and 69 years old in good health. The part of the CDR3 DNA that was read is TGTGCCAGCAGCTCCGTGGTAGGGCGGGACTACAATGAG. Translating gives CASSSVVGRDYNE. The whole CDR3 sequence reads CASSSVVGRDYNEQFF.